Sequencing of this T cell receptor beta chain was carried out in a study of T cells in Graves' hyperthyroidism and ophthalmopathy. Uncontrolled infection, other autoimmune disease, pregnancy or lactation barred patients from enrollment. Trimming took 7 bases from V and 4 from J; bases not matched to a gene: 15. In germline, CDR1 is SQVTM, CDR2 ANQGSEA. There are 15 residues in the CDR3. RNA transcripts gave rise to amplified TCR beta CDR3 regions. Using the HTBI primer set, a first-round RT-PCR was run on the TCR CDR3. MiXCR, applied by TCRdb to the multiplex PCR reads, yields one record per CDR3 protein. The sample shows under 450,000 distinct CDR3 sequences, about a sixth of them seen only once. This clonotype was seen many times.

The rearrangement joins TRBV29-1 to TRBJ2-5; 7 bases fit TRBD2. Sequencing input: blood. The sequence was obtained from a woman between 18 and 30 years old with Graves' hyperthyroidism. The CDR3 DNA sequence: TGCAGCGGCTATGTCGACAGCGGGAATTCAGAGACCCAGTACTTC. It is translated as CSGYVDSGNSETQYF.